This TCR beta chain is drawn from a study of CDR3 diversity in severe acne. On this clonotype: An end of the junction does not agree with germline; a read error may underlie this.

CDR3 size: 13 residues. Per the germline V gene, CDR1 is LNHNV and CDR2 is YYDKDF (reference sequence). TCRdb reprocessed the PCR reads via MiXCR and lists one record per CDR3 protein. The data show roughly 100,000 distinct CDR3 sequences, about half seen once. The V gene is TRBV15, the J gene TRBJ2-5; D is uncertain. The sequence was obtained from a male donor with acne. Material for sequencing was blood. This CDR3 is CAASRETGGTQYF. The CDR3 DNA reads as TGTGCCGCCAGCAGAGAGACCGGCGGGACCCAGTACTTC.